This TCR beta chain was recorded in a study of T cells in Graves' hyperthyroidism and ophthalmopathy. The study's findings and limits: Ophthalmopathy, as predicted by the model, came a median roughly 6.5 months after the prediction. Peripheral blood also featured most of the thyroid clonotypes expanded above 0.001.

Many counts were recorded for this clonotype. The antigen is not known. The CDR3 has 16 amino acids. Germline V gene sequence: CDR1 SGHRS, CDR2 YFSETQ. The V segment lost 5 bases and the J segment 6 bases; nucleotides outside the gene matches: 10. Among the patients, aged 18 to 65, hyperthyroidism was newly diagnosed and had lasted under 2 months. Researchers amplified the TCR beta CDR3 regions from RNA transcripts. First-round RT-PCR targeting the TCR CDR3 was performed with the HTBI primer set. Using its own MiXCR run on the multiplex PCR reads, TCRdb lists one record per CDR3 protein. The sample includes approximately 430,000 distinct CDR3 sequences, approximately 14% of them seen just once.

The source material was blood. The V gene is TRBV5-1, the J gene TRBJ2-3; 12 nucleotides match TRBD2. The sequence was obtained from a woman aged 18 to 35 with Graves' hyperthyroidism. The DNA for the CDR3 is TGCGCCAGCAGGGAGGCTAGCGGGAGGGCCTGGGATACGCAGTATTTT. Encoded protein: CASREASGRAWDTQYF.